A selection of T cell receptor beta chains follows, all from one sample in a study of T cell repertoires in cytomegalovirus infection. These TCRs' antigens remain unknown. TCRdb re-derived calls from the reads in MiXCR, one entry per CDR3 protein. Seen here are a few hundred thousand distinct CDR3 sequences, around 20% observed once, and the top ten hold about 21%. This material consisted of cultured PBMCs, taken from culture after CMV antigen stimulation. The origin of the receptors is a human donor in good health (CMV status not recorded). Some clones in this sample may be carry-over from other donors' samples. Both conserved end residues are part of each CDR3. A D gene is named only where the DNA matches it firmly. Size tells how often a clone was seen (once, few, many) or the class of an expanded clone, and some rows leave it out.

d_call | j_call | v_call | clone_size | cdr3_nt | cdr3_aa
- | TRBJ2-1 | TRBV28 | few | TGTGCCAGCAGTTTCCCCGGACGATCTGAGCAGTTCTTC | CASSFPGRSEQFF
TRBD2 | TRBJ2-1 | TRBV7-8 | - | TGTGCCAGCAGCTTAGCGCGACTAGCGGGACAGAATGAGCAGTTCTTC | CASSLARLAGQNEQFF
- | TRBJ2-3 | TRBV7-3 | many | TGTGCCAGCAGTTGGACCTACACAGATACGCAGTATTTT | CASSWTYTDTQYF
- | TRBJ2-1 | TRBV7-8 | few | TGTGCCAGCAGCTCTGGGGCCGGGACGGGTTACAATGAGCAGTTCTTC | CASSSGAGTGYNEQFF
TRBD2 | TRBJ2-1 | TRBV12-3/TRBV12-4 | many | TGTGCCAGCAGTTTAGGGGGGACTAGTGCCTACAATGAGCAGTTCTTC | CASSLGGTSAYNEQFF
- | TRBJ1-1 | TRBV6-4 | - | TGTGCCAGCAGTCCCGGACGGTTGAACACTGAAGCTTTCTTT | CASSPGRLNTEAFF
- | TRBJ1-2 | TRBV7-2 | many | TGTGCCAGCAGCTTAGCCCCGGGACACATGAACTATGGCTACACCTTC | CASSLAPGHMNYGYTF
- | TRBJ2-1 | TRBV7-2 | - | TGTGCCAGCAGCTTAGGTGATCCTTCCTACAATGAGCAGTTCTTC | CASSLGDPSYNEQFF
- | TRBJ2-7 | TRBV6-6 | - | TGTGCCAGCAGTTACAGGCGGACCTACGAGCAGTACTTC | CASSYRRTYEQYF
- | TRBJ2-3 | TRBV29-1 | - | TGCAGCGTTGAAGCGGGCTTCACAGATACGCAGTATTTT | CSVEAGFTDTQYF
TRBD2 | TRBJ2-2 | TRBV4-1 | - | TGCGCCAGCAGCCAAGGCCCCTTACTAGCGGGAGGCCCTTACACCGGGGAGCTGTTCTTT | CASSQGPLLAGGPYTGELFF
TRBD1 | TRBJ1-1 | TRBV19 | - | TGTGCCAGTAGTGTTCGGACAGGGGAGAACACTGAAGCTTTCTTT | CASSVRTGENTEAFF
- | TRBJ1-2 | TRBV10-2 | - | TGCGCCAGCAGTGAGTGGCGAGTCGGCTACACCTTC | CASSEWRVGYTF
- | TRBJ1-2 | TRBV28 | - | TGTGCCAGCAGTTTCAGTGACTCCAGGGAAGTGCGTGGCTACACCTTC | CASSFSDSREVRGYTF
- | TRBJ2-3 | TRBV7-2 | many | TGTGCCAGCAACCCCCGAGAAGCAGATACGCAGTATTTT | CASNPREADTQYF
TRBD1 | TRBJ2-6 | TRBV19 | - | TGTGCCAGTACCCAGACAGGGCCGGGCTCTGGGGCCAACGTCCTGACTTTC | CASTQTGPGSGANVLTF
- | TRBJ1-1 | TRBV29-1 | - | TGCAGCGTTGAAGGGCAGTTGAACACTGAAGCTTTCTTT | CSVEGQLNTEAFF
- | TRBJ2-1 | TRBV19 | - | TGTGCCAGTAGTATCCAAGGCCTCTCCTACAATGAGCAGTTCTTC | CASSIQGLSYNEQFF
- | TRBJ1-2 | TRBV20-1 | many | TGCAGTGCTAGGGCCATGCCCCTAACCGGGTCTAACTATGGCTACACCTTC | CSARAMPLTGSNYGYTF
- | TRBJ2-7 | TRBV27 | - | TGTGCCAGCAGTTTATTCCAGGGCCCCTACGAGCAGTACTTC | CASSLFQGPYEQYF
- | TRBJ1-1 | TRBV29-1 | - | TGCAGCGTTGGTCATGACAGGCTGAACACTGAAGCTTTCTTT | CSVGHDRLNTEAFF
- | TRBJ2-7 | TRBV20-1 | - | TGCAGTGCTAGAGATGCGGCGAGAGATTTCGAGCAGTACTTC | CSARDAARDFEQYF
- | TRBJ2-1 | TRBV29-1 | - | TGCAGCGTTGACAGGGGCTCCTACAATGAGCAGTTCTTC | CSVDRGSYNEQFF
- | TRBJ2-5 | TRBV7-3 | many | TGTGCCAGCAGCTTAACGGTAGCGGACCAAGAGACCCAGTACTTC | CASSLTVADQETQYF
- | TRBJ2-1 | TRBV12-5 | few | TGTGCTAGTGGTTGGACCGCCAATGAGCAGTTCTTC | CASGWTANEQFF
TRBD2 | TRBJ2-1 | TRBV29-1 | - | TGCAACGCAAGACTAGCGGACTGCAATGAGCAGTTCTTC | CNARLADCNEQFF
TRBD1 | TRBJ1-5 | TRBV13 | few | TGTGCCAGCAGCTTAAGGGGGACAGAATATCATAGCAATCAGCCCCAGCATTTT | CASSLRGTEYHSNQPQHF
TRBD2 | TRBJ2-3 | TRBV29-1 | - | TGCAGCGCGGAACCTAGCGGACCCACGGATACGCAGTATTTT | CSAEPSGPTDTQYF
- | TRBJ1-2 | TRBV7-2 | few | TGTGCCAGCAGCCAAGAGGCCATCTCCTATGGCTACACCTTC | CASSQEAISYGYTF
- | TRBJ2-1 | TRBV7-2 | - | TGTGCCAGCGGCTTACTTCTAACTGACAATGAGCAGTTCTTC | CASGLLLTDNEQFF
- | TRBJ1-1 | TRBV11-3 | many | TGTGCCAGCAGCCCCACGCTAGGGGTTACTGAAGCTTTCTTT | CASSPTLGVTEAFF
- | TRBJ2-1 | TRBV9 | few | TGTGCCAGCAGCGTAATCTCTGGGAGCAGTTTCAATGAGCAGTTCTTC | CASSVISGSSFNEQFF
- | TRBJ1-1 | TRBV28 | many | TGTGCCAGCAGTTGGGAGGGTTGGCGTCTGAACACTGAAGCTTTCTTT | CASSWEGWRLNTEAFF
TRBD1 | TRBJ1-1 | TRBV19 | few | TGTGCCAGTAGTATCCGGACAGGGATGAACACTGAAGCTTTCTTT | CASSIRTGMNTEAFF
- | TRBJ1-5 | TRBV7-2 | - | TGTGCCAGCAGCTTAGAGGCGGCGGGGACCAGCCAGCCCCAGCATTTT | CASSLEAAGTSQPQHF
TRBD1 | TRBJ2-2 | TRBV7-6 | many | TGTGCCAGCAGCTTCGGACAGGGGGACACCGGGGAGCTGTTTTTT | CASSFGQGDTGELFF
- | TRBJ1-5 | TRBV7-2 | many | TGTGCCAGCAGCTTAACCCACCAGCCCCAGCATTTT | CASSLTHQPQHF
- | TRBJ2-7 | TRBV4-1 | - | TGCGCCAGCAGCCAAGATTTCAGCGGAAGCTCCTACGAGCAGTACTTC | CASSQDFSGSSYEQYF
TRBD1 | TRBJ1-1 | TRBV18 | - | TGTGCCAGCTCACCATTTTGGGGACAGGGACTGCGAGAGGAGTATCGCGCTTTCTTT | CASSPFWGQGLREEYRAFF
- | TRBJ2-2 | TRBV19 | - | TGTGCCTCTGGGGGCGGTTGGAACACCGGGGAGCTGTTTTTT | CASGGGWNTGELFF
- | TRBJ2-7 | TRBV7-2 | few | TGTGCCAGCAGGCCTACAGGCTCTAGCTCCTACGAGCAGTACTTC | CASRPTGSSSYEQYF
TRBD2 | TRBJ2-7 | TRBV7-6 | many | TGTGCCAGCAGCGACCTAGCGGGAGGGGGAGAACAGTACTTC | CASSDLAGGGEQYF
- | TRBJ1-1 | TRBV7-2 | many | TGTGCCAGCAGCCCCGAGGGGACTAGCTGGGCTGAAGCTTTCTTT | CASSPEGTSWAEAFF
TRBD2 | TRBJ2-7 | TRBV12-3/TRBV12-4 | - | TGTGCCAGCAGTCGGACGGGAGGACTCTACGAGCAGTACTTC | CASSRTGGLYEQYF
TRBD1 | TRBJ1-2 | TRBV7-2 | many | TGTGCCGTTGGACAGGGATACCAAGCTAACTATGGCTACACCTTC | CAVGQGYQANYGYTF
- | TRBJ1-2 | TRBV6-2/TRBV6-3 | few | TGTGCCAGCAACCCGCCCCGACCTCAGGAGACTCTCTATGGCTACACCTTC | CASNPPRPQETLYGYTF
TRBD2 | TRBJ2-1 | TRBV18 | - | TGTGCCAGCTCCGGGACTAGCGGGAGGAATGAGCAGTTCTTC | CASSGTSGRNEQFF
TRBD2 | TRBJ2-1 | TRBV4-1 | - | TGCGCCAGCAGGCGGACTAGCGTAACCTACAATGAGCAGTTCTTC | CASRRTSVTYNEQFF